This record covers a single T cell receptor beta chain. Its matching antigen is unknown. The sample belongs to a study of T cells after yellow fever vaccination. Study-level information: Each low-cell-number fraction was prepared by means of SMART-Seq v4 Ultra Low Input. Whole-study findings and limits: CD4 and CD8 compartments shared a small share of clonotypes. Once the booster was given, most primary-vaccination clones reappeared, at over 95% for CD4 and around 90% for CD8.

They built TCR cDNA with 5'RACE template switching, a step that put in a universal primer site and UMIs. TCRdb re-called the 5' RACE reads with MiXCR, one entry per CDR3 protein. The sample has about 370,000 distinct CDR3 sequences, 11% seen once; the top ten hold roughly 18%. CDR3 size: 16 residues. After removal of 1 base from V and 3 bases from J, the junction contained 6 bases not matched to a gene. Germline V gives CDR1 SGHVS, CDR2 FQNEAQ. This chain uses TRBV7-8 with TRBJ1-5, with 7 positions matching TRBD1. The sequence came from a man between 18 and 29 years old who received the YFV17D yellow fever vaccine. Specimen: PBMCs, collected on the day of the first yellow fever vaccination. CDR3 amino acids: CASSLGRQGHNQPQHF. The CDR3 DNA reads as TGTGCCAGCAGCTTAGGGAGACAGGGTCACAATCAGCCCCAGCATTTT. Full variable domain (rest looked up from reference TRBV7-8 and TRBJ1-5): GAGVSQSPRYKVAKRGQDVALRCDPISGHVSLFWYQQALGQGPEFLTYFQNEAQLDKSGLPSDRFFAERPEGSVSTLKIQRTQQEDSAVYLCASSLGRQGHNQPQHFGDGTRLSIL.